The rows below give T cell receptor beta chains drawn from one sample of a study of blood T cell repertoires in COVID-19. TCRdb's copy holds only in-frame clones and misses some; the assay was immunoSEQ multiplex PCR. The sample has around 250,000 clones, roughly 86% seen once; the top ten hold 0.65% to 0.8%. Sequences were obtained from peripheral blood. The receptors originated from a human donor in a cohort sampled during active COVID-19. CDR3s include the opening cysteine and the closing phenylalanine or tryptophan. The D gene is left open where the match is weak. Only part of the rows carry a size: once, few, many, or a class if the clone is expanded.

j_gene: TRBJ1-2
v_gene: TRBV7-3
len: 17
abundance: NA
d_gene: NA
CDR3aa: CASSSPGVAGAQDGYTF
CDR3nt: TGTGCCAGCAGCTCTCCCGGGGTGGCAGGGGCGCAGGATGGCTACACCTTC

j_gene: TRBJ2-7
v_gene: TRBV4-3
len: 16
abundance: NA
d_gene: TRBD2
CDR3aa: CASSQASGRFSYEQYF
CDR3nt: TGCGCCAGCAGCCAAGCTAGCGGGAGGTTCTCCTACGAGCAGTACTTC

j_gene: TRBJ2-7
v_gene: TRBV6-5
len: 13
abundance: NA
d_gene: TRBD2
CDR3aa: CASSLAGKYEQYF
CDR3nt: TGTGCCAGCAGTTTAGCGGGGAAGTACGAGCAGTACTTC

j_gene: TRBJ2-3
v_gene: TRBV4-3
len: 16
abundance: NA
d_gene: NA
CDR3aa: CASSQEEGAWRDTQYF
CDR3nt: TGCGCCAGCAGCCAAGAGGAGGGCGCTTGGAGAGATACGCAGTATTTT

j_gene: TRBJ2-5
v_gene: TRBV6-5
len: 13
abundance: NA
d_gene: TRBD1
CDR3aa: CASRLTGTETQYF
CDR3nt: TGTGCCAGCAGATTGACAGGGACCGAGACCCAGTACTTC

j_gene: TRBJ1-2
v_gene: TRBV28
len: 14
abundance: NA
d_gene: NA
CDR3aa: CASSRAGEIYGYTF
CDR3nt: TGTGCCAGCAGTCGCGCAGGTGAGATCTATGGCTACACCTTC

j_gene: TRBJ2-1
v_gene: TRBV12-2
len: 17
abundance: NA
d_gene: NA
CDR3aa: CASRLAQVPISYNEQFF
CDR3nt: TGTGCAAGTCGCTTAGCACAGGTACCCATCTCCTACAATGAGCAGTTCTTC

j_gene: TRBJ2-1
v_gene: TRBV27
len: 15
abundance: NA
d_gene: NA
CDR3aa: CASSLADPFVDEQFF
CDR3nt: TGTGCCAGCAGCCTGGCGGATCCTTTTGTAGATGAGCAGTTCTTC

j_gene: TRBJ2-5
v_gene: TRBV6-5
len: 14
abundance: NA
d_gene: NA
CDR3aa: CASRRGLPQETQYF
CDR3nt: TGTGCCAGCAGAAGAGGACTACCCCAAGAGACCCAGTACTTC

j_gene: TRBJ1-2
v_gene: TRBV5-6
len: 14
abundance: NA
d_gene: NA
CDR3aa: CASSGPGTYYGYTF
CDR3nt: TGTGCCAGCAGCGGACCCGGGACATACTATGGCTACACCTTC

j_gene: TRBJ1-2
v_gene: TRBV19
len: 13
abundance: NA
d_gene: TRBD1
CDR3aa: CASSLGQVFGYTF
CDR3nt: TGTGCCAGTAGTCTAGGACAGGTCTTTGGCTACACCTTC

j_gene: TRBJ1-2
v_gene: TRBV6-5
len: 11
abundance: NA
d_gene: NA
CDR3aa: CASQGGYGYTF
CDR3nt: TGTGCCAGCCAGGGTGGCTATGGCTACACCTTC

j_gene: TRBJ1-2
v_gene: TRBV19
len: 14
abundance: NA
d_gene: NA
CDR3aa: CASSRGGEGYGYTF
CDR3nt: TGTGCCAGTAGTCGGGGGGGCGAGGGCTATGGCTACACCTTC

j_gene: TRBJ1-1
v_gene: TRBV7-2
len: 14
abundance: NA
d_gene: NA
CDR3aa: CASSLTLKDTEAFF
CDR3nt: TGTGCCAGCAGCCTGACACTTAAGGACACTGAAGCTTTCTTT

j_gene: TRBJ1-6
v_gene: TRBV7-4
len: 16
abundance: NA
d_gene: NA
CDR3aa: CASSLEGGRGNSPLHF
CDR3nt: TGTGCCAGCAGCTTAGAAGGAGGTAGAGGTAATTCACCCCTCCACTTT

j_gene: TRBJ2-1
v_gene: TRBV4-2
len: 14
abundance: NA
d_gene: NA
CDR3aa: CASSQDGGGNEQFF
CDR3nt: TGTGCCAGCAGCCAAGATGGTGGCGGCAATGAGCAGTTCTTC

j_gene: TRBJ1-2
v_gene: TRBV7-2
len: 17
abundance: NA
d_gene: TRBD1
CDR3aa: CASSLQGARLQLSGYTF
CDR3nt: TGTGCCAGCAGCTTACAGGGGGCGCGTCTCCAGCTAAGCGGCTACACCTTC

j_gene: TRBJ1-6
v_gene: TRBV7-9
len: 17
abundance: NA
d_gene: NA
CDR3aa: CASSNMVGLGDHSPLHF
CDR3nt: TGTGCCAGCAGCAACATGGTCGGGCTAGGGGATCATTCACCCCTCCACTTT

j_gene: TRBJ1-4
v_gene: TRBV7-2
len: 15
abundance: NA
d_gene: NA
CDR3aa: CASSLEGVTNEKLFF
CDR3nt: TGTGCCAGCAGCTTAGAAGGGGTAACTAATGAAAAACTGTTTTTT

j_gene: TRBJ1-2
v_gene: TRBV10-2
len: 14
abundance: few
d_gene: NA
CDR3aa: CASSPGVGVGGYTF
CDR3nt: TGCGCCAGCAGCCCAGGGGTAGGAGTAGGTGGCTACACCTTC